The 13 T cell receptor beta chains below come from one sample, sequenced in a study of shared clonotypes between healthy human individuals. Data came from immunoSEQ multiplex PCR; TCRdb stores just in-frame clones and leaves some out. The sample holds 2 million or so clones; around 95% are singletons and the top ten take 0.13%. The sample was naive CD4+ T cells sorted from blood. Subset: CD45RA+ positively selected. The receptor source for this set is a man aged 18 to 30 in good health.

CDR3 in DNA: TGCGCCAGCAGCTTGGCCGACAGCCCGGCTGTCACCTTC. It yields the protein CASSLADSPAVTF. The V and J genes are TRBV5-1 and TRBJ1-2; possibly TRBD1 for D (5 bases). Trimming pared 0 bases from V and 13 bases from J, leaving 16 bases between. The V gene's germline CDR1 is SGHRS and CDR2 YFSETQ. The CDR3 loop spans 13 amino acids.

The gene calls are TRBV5-4 and TRBJ1-2; 9 nucleotides match TRBD1. Germline values: CDR1 SGHNT, CDR2 YYREEE (reference sequence). After removal of 5 bases from V and 4 bases from J, the junction contained 12 bases not matched to a gene. CDR3 length: 16 amino acids. The CDR3 region is CASRSGTGINGYGYTF. CDR3 bases: TGTGCCAGCAGATCCGGGACAGGGATAAACGGCTATGGCTACACCTTC.

The rearrangement uses TRBV5-5 and TRBJ1-1; 7 bases line up with TRBD1. With V trimmed by 2 bases and J by 8 bases, 12 bases remained unmatched. The CDR3 extends over 15 amino acids. From germline, CDR1 is SGHKS and CDR2 YYEKEE (reference sequence). CDR3 bases: TGTGCCAGCAGCTTAAAACCGATACAGGGGAAGGAAGCTTTCTTT. This gives the protein CASSLKPIQGKEAFF.

The V gene is TRBV7-2, the J gene TRBJ2-1, with TRBD2 matching 8 bases. The CDR3 length is 17 residues. The junction had 13 bases not matched to a gene; V was cut back by 5 bases and J by 4 bases. CDR1 is SGHTA, CDR2 FQGNSA, per germline. CDR3 in amino acids: CASSKRAGGPTYNEQFF. The CDR3 DNA sequence: TGTGCCAGCAGCAAGAGGGCGGGGGGACCCACATACAATGAGCAGTTCTTC.

This chain connects TRBV11-2 to TRBJ2-7; tentatively, D is TRBD2 (5 bases). CDR1 is SGHAT and CDR2 is FQNNGV in the germline V gene. V was trimmed by 5 bases and J by 2 bases, leaving 13 bases between them. This CDR3 is 14 amino acids long. The CDR3, as DNA: TGTGCCAGCAGCCCCCAAGGAGGAGCCTACGAGCAGTACTTC. As protein: CASSPQGGAYEQYF.

V is TRBV19 and J is TRBJ2-3; D may be TRBD2 (6 bases). CDR3 length: 13 residues. Looked up from germline, CDR1 is LNHDA and CDR2 is SQIVND (reference sequence). V was trimmed by 9 bases and J by 6 bases, leaving 16 bases between them. The CDR3 loop reads CASPTRERDTQYF. The DNA of the CDR3 is TGTGCCAGCCCGACTAGGGAGAGGGATACGCAGTATTTT.

This sequence joins TRBV6-1 and TRBJ1-2; 9 bases are a match to TRBD1. Germline V gene sequence: CDR1 MNHNS, CDR2 SASEGT. V dropped 5 bases and J dropped 4; count of bases not matched to a gene: 8. The CDR3 is 15 amino acids. The DNA of the CDR3 is TGTGCCAGCAGTTGGGTCCGGGACAGGGCCTATGGCTACACCTTC. Residues: CASSWVRDRAYGYTF.

The sample holds one count of this clone. This chain joins TRBV5-7 and TRBJ2-7; TRBD1 agrees at 7 bases. TRBV5-7 is placed among ORFs of uncertain function. The CDR3 has 15 amino acids. With 5 bases clipped from V and 4 bases from J, the junction kept 12 bases outside the gene matches. CDR3 nucleotides: TGTGCCAGCAGAATCATAGGGGGCGAGGCTTACGAGCAGTACTTC. This encodes CASRIIGGEAYEQYF.

This chain uses TRBV7-9 with TRBJ1-6, with D hard to call. Germline lookup yields CDR1 SEHNR and CDR2 FQNEAQ (reference sequence). The CDR3 consists of 16 residues. The V end was cut by 3 bases, the J end by 7 bases, with 16 bases between. The CDR3 sequence is CASSFNRRVGNSPLHF. The CDR3 DNA is TGTGCCAGCAGCTTCAATAGGAGGGTTGGAAATTCACCCCTCCACTTT.

The V and J genes are TRBV10-2 and TRBJ2-5; D is possibly TRBD1 (6 bases). This CDR3 spans 15 amino acids. Trimming pared 3 bases from V and 2 bases from J, leaving 13 bases between. CDR1 and CDR2 (germline): WSHSY, SAAADI. The CDR3 nucleotides read TGCGCCAGCAGTGAAATGGGACATGGTCAAGAGACCCAGTACTTC. It translates to CASSEMGHGQETQYF.

The chain links TRBV5-6 to TRBJ2-7; TRBD2 matches at 9 bases. The germline V gene encodes CDR1 SGHDT and CDR2 YYEEEE. V shed 4 bases, J shed 2 bases, and the junction held 10 bases outside the gene matches. This CDR3 comprises 16 residues. This CDR3 reads CASSHISGGPPYEQYF. The CDR3 DNA reads TGTGCCAGCAGCCATATAAGCGGGGGGCCGCCCTACGAGCAGTACTTC.

V is TRBV6-6 and J is TRBJ2-7; D unclear. This CDR3 is 14 amino acids long. The germline V gene has CDR1 MNHNY and CDR2 SVGAGI (reference sequence). V lost 2 bases to trimming and J lost 3 bases, with 11 bases between them. The CDR3 nucleotides are TGTGCCAGCAGTTACGGGTCAGACTTCTACGAGCAGTACTTC. As protein: CASSYGSDFYEQYF.

This clone occurred once. The J gene is TRBJ2-1, the V gene TRBV5-4; the match to TRBD2 covers 13 bases. Germline values: CDR1 SGHNT, CDR2 YYREEE (reference sequence). This CDR3 has 15 residues. Unmatched junction bases numbered 1, after V lost 0 bases and J lost 7 bases. The CDR3 nucleotides are TGTGCCAGCAGCTTGGCGGGACTAGCGGGGAATGAGCAGTTCTTC. It codes for CASSLAGLAGNEQFF.